This T cell receptor beta chain was profiled in a study of PD-L1 blockade in urothelial cancer. Points on this clone: Compared with germline, one end of the junction differs, possibly owing to a read error.

Germline V lookup: CDR1 SSHAT, CDR2 FNYEAQ (reference sequence). The CDR3 has 14 residues. The time point denotes: pretreatment peripheral blood. Some clones are missing from TCRdb's copy, which holds only in-frame ones; the method was immunoSEQ multiplex PCR. The data show some 52,000 clones, with around 75% seen just once and approximately 3.7% held by the top ten. The gene calls are TRBV7-7 and TRBJ2-2; D is undetermined. This clonotype was obtained from a man between 65 and 80 years old with urothelial cancer. This specimen was PBMCs, taken around atezolizumab (anti-PD-L1) treatment. The CDR3 is CASSLGTRTGELFF. In DNA, the CDR3 is TGTGCTAGCAGCTTAGGAACTCGGACCGGGGAGCTGTTTTTT.